The 29 T cell receptor beta chains below come from one sample, sequenced in a study of metastatic and nonmetastatic thyroid tumors. Prior to thyroid surgery, none of the patients had received any treatment. TCRdb re-called clones from the PCR reads using MiXCR. The sample lists 5,400 or so clones; approximately 32% were seen once. Sequencing used adjacent normal tissue. All receptors come from a female donor with papillary thyroid cancer or a benign thyroid nodule (not recorded which). Some clones in this sample may be carry-over from other donors' samples.

The J gene is TRBJ2-7, the V gene TRBV7-9, with D possibly TRBD2 on 6 matching bases. V lost 5 bases and J lost 3, with 14 bases in between. The CDR3 has 14 residues. Germline lookup yields CDR1 SEHNR and CDR2 FQNEAQ (reference sequence). This CDR3 reads CASSPAGYNYEQYF. Written as DNA, the CDR3 is TGTGCCAGCAGCCCTGCGGGATACAACTACGAGCAGTACTTC.

This sequence joins TRBV4-3 and TRBJ2-1, with 7 bases lining up with TRBD2. The V gene end was trimmed by 1 base and the J gene end by 5 bases; junction bases not matched to a gene: 2. Germline CDR1 LGHNA, CDR2 YSLEER. The CDR3 consists of 14 residues. This CDR3 reads CASSQGTSHNEQFF. DNA for the CDR3: TGCGCCAGCAGCCAAGGGACTAGTCACAATGAGCAGTTCTTC.

V is TRBV28 and J is TRBJ1-3; D is unresolved. The length of the CDR3 is 15 residues. V lost 9 bases to trimming and J lost 0 bases, with 15 bases between them. Per the germline V gene, CDR1 is MDHEN and CDR2 is SYDVKM. CDR3 residues: CASSRGLRSGNTIYF. As DNA, the CDR3 is TGTGCCAGTTCCCGCGGGCTCCGCTCTGGAAACACCATATATTTT.

The J gene is TRBJ2-3, the V gene TRBV20-1; 9 bases line up with TRBD1. The CDR3 contains 16 residues. Germline loops: CDR1 DFQATT, CDR2 SNEGSKA (reference sequence). Unmatched junction bases numbered 13, after V lost 3 bases and J lost 6 bases. The CDR3 sequence is CSASANPGQGRDTQYF. CDR3 nucleotides: TGCAGTGCTAGCGCCAATCCGGGACAGGGCCGCGATACGCAGTATTTT.

Worth noting for this clone: The limits of the CDR3 on the DNA are not certain, so only TCRdb's listed CDR3 is given. The chain has TRBV18 and TRBJ1-5. CDR1 is KGHSH and CDR2 is LQKENI in the germline V gene. Both ends counted, the CDR3 spans 15 residues. CDR3 in amino acids: CASSPPPIAISPSIF.

The chain combines TRBV5-1 with TRBJ2-7; 8 positions agree with TRBD1. Germline trimming cut 4 bases from V and 6 bases from J; bases unmatched to any gene: 3. This CDR3 is 12 amino acids long. Germline loops: CDR1 SGHRS, CDR2 YFSETQ. Here the CDR3 reads CASSVDRGEQYF. The CDR3 nucleotides read TGCGCCAGCAGCGTCGACAGGGGCGAGCAGTACTTC.

In the case of this clone: Given a much more abundant clone one base away, this may be a read error. The J gene is TRBJ1-1, the V gene TRBV7-3, with D perhaps matching TRBD1 (5 bases). Germline V lookup: CDR1 SGHTA, CDR2 FQGTGA. This CDR3 comprises 15 residues. The DNA of the CDR3 is TGTGCCAGCGGAAACGGGGGGGTGATGAACACTGAAGCTTCCTTT. Protein: CASGNGGVMNTEASF. The full variable domain, in which reference TRBV7-3 and TRBJ1-1 provide the parts outside the CDR3, is GAGVSQTPSNKVTEKGKYVELRCDPISGHTALYWYRQSLGQGPEFLIYFQGTGAADDSGLPNDRFFAVRPEGSVSTLKIQRTERGDSAVYLCASGNGGVMNTEASFGQGTRLTVV.

The chain has TRBV7-3 and TRBJ2-2; weak D call: TRBD2 (7 bases). CDR3 size: 16 residues. V lost 8 bases to trimming and J lost 0 bases, with 16 bases between them. Per germline, CDR1 SGHTA and CDR2 FQGTGA. CDR3 nucleotides: TGTGCCAGCCGGAATAGGGGGGGGTCGAACACCGGGGAGCTGTTTTTT. It is translated as CASRNRGGSNTGELFF.

Concerning this clone: Mismatch with germline at one junction end may stem from a read error. This CDR3 is CCASGQGETYEQYF. The CDR3 DNA sequence: TGCTGTGCTTCGGGACAGGGAGAGACCTACGAGCAGTACTTC. The rearrangement links TRBV20-1 to TRBJ2-7; 9 bases match TRBD1. Germline CDR1 is DFQATT and CDR2 is SNEGSKA (reference sequence). CDR3 length: 14 amino acids.

The rearrangement joins TRBV30 to TRBJ2-1; TRBD2 aligns across 10 bases. V lost 2 bases, J lost 5 bases, and 9 bases stayed unmatched. The CDR3 runs to 16 residues. The germline V gene has CDR1 GTSNPN and CDR2 SVGIG (reference sequence). For the CDR3, the DNA is TGTGCCTGGAGTTTCTCAGGACTAGCGGTTAACAATGAGCAGTTCTTC. Its protein product is CAWSFSGLAVNNEQFF.

This clone appeared once. This chain connects TRBV7-8 to TRBJ2-6; the match to TRBD1 covers 10 bases. The CDR3 loop spans 17 amino acids. V gave up 2 bases and J gave up 2 bases; unmatched junction bases: 3. Germline V gives CDR1 SGHVS, CDR2 FQNEAQ. CDR3 bases: TGTGCCAGCAGCTTAATGGGGACAGGGGCTGGGGCCAACGTCCTGACTTTC. Protein: CASSLMGTGAGANVLTF.

The gene calls are TRBV11-2 and TRBJ1-2; 11 bases align to TRBD1. J gave up 7 bases and V 5 bases, and 6 bases lay outside the gene matches. This CDR3 spans 14 amino acids. The germline CDR1 and CDR2 sequences are SGHAT and FQNNGV. CDR3: CASSTGQGAGGYTF. CDR3 DNA: TGTGCCAGCAGCACCGGACAGGGGGCGGGTGGCTACACCTTC.

This clone showed up just a few times. The gene calls are TRBV29-1 and TRBJ2-3; tentative D call: TRBD2 (6 bases). The CDR3 contains 12 residues. Trimming shortened V by 4 bases and J by 6 bases, and 11 bases separated the two germline ends. Germline lookup yields CDR1 SQVTM and CDR2 ANQGSEA. Written as DNA, the CDR3 is TGCAGCGTTGTCCTAGGAGGGGATACGCAGTATTTT. Encoded protein: CSVVLGGDTQYF.

The chain carries TRBV7-9 and TRBJ2-1, with D perhaps TRBD1 (6 bases). The CDR3 extends over 13 amino acids. V lost 0 bases and J 7 bases, leaving 7 bases between the germline ends. Germline values: CDR1 SEHNR, CDR2 FQNEAQ (reference sequence). Here the CDR3 reads CASSLAQGNEQFF. The CDR3 DNA follows: TGTGCCAGCAGCTTAGCACAGGGAAATGAGCAGTTCTTC.

Sample share makes this clone medium-sized. This chain connects TRBV4-3 to TRBJ1-5, with D unresolved. V shed 0 bases and J shed 6 bases, with 9 bases lying between them. CDR3 length: 14 residues. Germline values: CDR1 LGHNA, CDR2 YSLEER. CDR3 nucleotides: TGCGCCAGCAGCCAAGATGTTAGGACTCAGCCCCAGCATTTT. It encodes CASSQDVRTQPQHF.

This clone was seen a handful of times. The chain couples TRBV7-3 to TRBJ1-6, with a tentative D call TRBD1 (5 bases). Germline V CDR1 and CDR2: SGHTA, FQGTGA. Trimming pared 8 bases from V and 6 bases from J, leaving 8 bases between. The CDR3 has 12 amino acids. The CDR3 loop is CASGQGNSPLHF. The CDR3 DNA follows: TGTGCCAGCGGCCAGGGTAATTCACCCCTCCACTTT. The variable domain in full, completed from reference TRBV7-3 and TRBJ1-6, reads GAGVSQTPSNKVTEKGKYVELRCDPISGHTALYWYRQSLGQGPEFLIYFQGTGAADDSGLPNDRFFAVRPEGSVSTLKIQRTERGDSAVYLCASGQGNSPLHFGNGTRLTVT.

Only a few counts were recorded for this clone. The chain joins TRBV12-3 or TRBV12-4 to TRBJ1-5, with 7 bases fitting TRBD1. V trimming: 2 bases; J trimming: 2 bases; junction bases outside the gene matches: 3. The CDR3 loop spans 15 amino acids. The CDR3 sequence: CASSLSTGGNQPQHF. In DNA, the CDR3 is TGTGCCAGCAGTTTAAGTACAGGGGGCAATCAGCCCCAGCATTTT.

The rearrangement joins TRBV7-2 to TRBJ2-7, with D unclear. The CDR3 is 12 residues long. The germline V gene has CDR1 SGHTA and CDR2 FQGNSA. Between the trimmed V and J ends, which lost 5 bases and 0 bases, there was a span of 5 bases. Written as DNA, the CDR3 is TGTGCCAGCAGCGCGCCCTCCTACGAGCAGTACTTC. Translating gives CASSAPSYEQYF.

V is TRBV6-9 and J is TRBJ1-5; D unclear. Germline CDR1 and CDR2: MNHGY and SVAAGI. The CDR3 sequence is 12 residues long. With 4 bases removed from V and 5 bases from J, the gap between germline ends came to 6 bases. This CDR3 is CASSSPDQPQHF. As DNA, the CDR3 is TGTGCCAGCAGTTCTCCGGATCAGCCCCAGCATTTT.

This clone was found a few times. The rearrangement links TRBV12-3 or TRBV12-4 to TRBJ1-2; TRBD1 matches 7 bases. Trimming removed 4 bases from V and 6 bases from J; junction bases left unmatched: 8. The CDR3 sequence is 14 residues long. For the CDR3, the DNA is TGTGCCAGCAGTTCCCACCGACAGGGCCATGGCTACACCTTC. This encodes CASSSHRQGHGYTF.

This clone has just a few counts. J is TRBJ2-7 and V is TRBV6-2 or TRBV6-3; TRBD2 is a possible D gene (6 bases). The germline V and J ends were trimmed by 7 bases and 1 base, with 14 bases remaining between them. Germline loops: CDR1 MNHEY, CDR2 SVGEGT. The CDR3 is made up of 14 amino acids. The chain's CDR3 is CASTPLAQSYEQYF. In DNA form, the CDR3 reads TGTGCCAGCACCCCCCTAGCGCAATCCTACGAGCAGTACTTC.

Concerning this clone itself: Mismatch with germline at one junction end may stem from a read error. The gene calls are TRBV6-2 or TRBV6-3 and TRBJ2-5; D tentatively fits TRBD1 or TRBD2 (5 bases each). Per the germline V gene, CDR1 is MNHEY and CDR2 is SVGEGT. The CDR3 spans 14 residues. The CDR3 reads CASTIKGFQGTKYF. For the CDR3, the DNA is TGTGCCAGCACCATAAAAGGGTTCCAAGGGACCAAGTACTTC.

This clone was seen a handful of times. V is TRBV6-5 and J is TRBJ2-1; 8 bases match TRBD1. J was trimmed by 5 bases and V by 0 bases; bases with no gene match: 3. Germline-derived CDR1 and CDR2 are MNHEY and SVGAGI. The CDR3 is 15 amino acids. The CDR3 protein is CASSYSKQGDNEQFF. CDR3 coding DNA: TGTGCCAGCAGTTACTCGAAACAGGGGGACAATGAGCAGTTCTTC.

This clone showed up just once. The chain joins TRBV20-1 to TRBJ2-7; 8 nucleotides line up with TRBD2. CDR1 is DFQATT, CDR2 SNEGSKA, per germline (reference sequence). The CDR3 is 13 residues long. The junction had 5 bases not matched to a gene; V was cut back by 5 bases and J by 2 bases. The CDR3, as DNA: TGCAGTGCTCCTCCGACTAGCGCCTACGAGCAGTACTTC. It yields the protein CSAPPTSAYEQYF.

This clone was counted at least ten times. The chain recombines TRBV6-1 with TRBJ2-3, with TRBD1 identical over 7 bases. The CDR3 is 14 amino acids. CDR1 MNHNS and CDR2 SASEGT come from the germline V gene. V gave up 5 bases and J gave up 5 bases; unmatched junction bases: 7. The CDR3 nucleotides read TGTGCCAGCAGTCTAGGGGGCGCGAAAGATACGCAGTATTTT. Residues: CASSLGGAKDTQYF.

The chain recombines TRBV19 with TRBJ2-7, with D tentatively TRBD1 (6 bases). The CDR3 extends over 15 amino acids. Germline V gene lookup returns CDR1 LNHDA and CDR2 SQIVND (reference sequence). The ends were cut back, 3 bases at V and 7 bases at J, with 19 bases in the middle. The CDR3 protein is CASSIGDTISEEQYF. CDR3 nucleotide sequence: TGTGCCAGTAGTATTGGGGACACGATCTCGGAGGAGCAGTACTTC.

The gene calls are TRBV6-1 and TRBJ2-1; D uncertain. The germline V gene has CDR1 MNHNS and CDR2 SASEGT. The CDR3 runs to 13 residues. Trimming stripped 7 bases from V and 5 bases from J, with 12 bases between. CDR3 coding DNA: TGTGCCAGCAACCACTTGAGCGACAATGAGCAGTTCTTC. Its translation is CASNHLSDNEQFF.

The chain is built from TRBV30 and TRBJ1-6, with D unclear. The CDR3 is 14 residues long. Trimming removed 4 bases from V and 5 bases from J, with 12 bases in between. Germline V gene sequence: CDR1 GTSNPN, CDR2 SVGIG (reference sequence). CDR3 DNA sequence: TGTGCCTGGATCGTGGCAAGTAATAATTCACCCCTCCACTTT. It is translated as CAWIVASNNSPLHF.

This chain links TRBV11-2 with TRBJ1-6, with D possibly being TRBD1 (6 bases). The CDR3 totals 15 residues. Deletions cut 4 bases from V and 8 bases from J, with 15 bases between. The V gene's germline CDR1 is SGHAT and CDR2 FQNNGV. The CDR3 region is CASSSSTGPYSPLHF. The DNA for the CDR3 is TGTGCCAGCAGCTCGAGCACAGGGCCCTATTCACCCCTCCACTTT.